This entry lists 20 T cell receptor beta chains sequenced from one sample in a study of long-term antiretroviral therapy in people with HIV. At survey level, the immunoSEQ assay was run in its v3.0 version. Assay used: immunoSEQ multiplex PCR; TCRdb lists only in-frame clones, some missing. Of around 20,000 clones detected, less than 85% appear once; the ten largest clones hold approximately 6.5%. Source: unsorted PBMCs, taken at the start of antiretroviral therapy, before treatment. Every receptor here comes from a man aged 18 to 29 with HIV.

The V call is TRBV6-1, the J call TRBJ2-7; D is ambiguous. CDR1 MNHNS and CDR2 SASEGT come from the germline V gene. The V end was cut by 4 bases, the J end by 0 bases, with 10 bases between. The CDR3 has 14 residues. The CDR3 DNA is TGTGCCAGCAGTGGTCAGGTTAGCTCCTACGAGCAGTACTTC. Residues: CASSGQVSSYEQYF.

The chain uses TRBV2 and TRBJ1-5; tentative D call: TRBD1 (5 bases). The CDR3 runs to 13 residues. With 10 bases removed from V and 7 bases from J, the gap between germline ends came to 17 bases. Germline-derived CDR1 and CDR2 are SNHLY and FYNNEI. The CDR3 DNA sequence: TGTGCCACTGGACCAGGGTTTGGACAGCCCCAGCATTTT. Translation gives CATGPGFGQPQHF.

J is TRBJ2-3 and V is TRBV5-4; tentative D call: TRBD1 (6 bases). The CDR3 has 19 amino acids. CDR1 and CDR2 from the germline V gene are SGHNT and YYREEE (reference sequence). V lost 0 bases and J 4 bases, leaving 24 bases between the germline ends. Here the CDR3 DNA reads TGTGCCAGCAGCTTGGCAGAAATCGGCAGGGGTTTTCCCCCAGATACGCAGTATTTT. It encodes CASSLAEIGRGFPPDTQYF.

The V call is TRBV5-4, the J call TRBJ2-7; D is undetermined. Germline V gene data show CDR1 as SGHNT and CDR2 as YYREEE (reference sequence). This CDR3 contains 13 residues. Trimming shortened V by 0 bases and J by 7 bases, and 11 bases separated the two germline ends. CDR3 loop: CASSLESLGEQYF. The CDR3 coding sequence is TGTGCCAGCAGCTTGGAGTCTCTGGGGGAGCAGTACTTC.

The chain couples TRBV6-4 to TRBJ2-3, with 8 bases aligning to TRBD1. This CDR3 comprises 16 residues. The trim removed 0 bases at V and 1 base at J, leaving 3 bases unmatched. Germline CDR1 MRHNA, CDR2 SNTAGT. Written as DNA, the CDR3 is TGTGCCAGCAGTGACTCGACGGGACAGGGCACAGATACGCAGTATTTT. Amino acid sequence: CASSDSTGQGTDTQYF.

The V call is TRBV9, the J call TRBJ2-7; D may be TRBD2 (6 bases). Germline V gene sequence: CDR1 SGDLS, CDR2 YYNGEE. The V and J ends lost 0 bases and 2 bases respectively, with 12 bases between them. CDR3 size: 15 residues. Here the CDR3 DNA reads TGTGCCAGCAGCGTAGGTGGTAGCGGTGCCTACGAGCAGTACTTC. Protein product: CASSVGGSGAYEQYF.

The chain employs TRBV5-5 and TRBJ2-1; 8 bases fit TRBD1. Trimming at V came to 0 bases and at J to 4 bases, leaving 6 bases not matched to a gene. Germline V gives CDR1 SGHKS, CDR2 YYEKEE (reference sequence). The CDR3 is 16 amino acids. Written as DNA, the CDR3 is TGTGCCAGCAGCTTGGGCAGGGGGCGAGGGTACAATGAGCAGTTCTTC. Its protein product is CASSLGRGRGYNEQFF.

The chain uses TRBV6-6 and TRBJ2-1, with D perhaps matching TRBD1 or TRBD2 (5 bases each). Trimming took 7 bases from V and 0 from J, leaving 13 bases between them. In germline, CDR1 is MNHNY, CDR2 SVGAGI (reference sequence). CDR3 length equals 15 residues. The CDR3, as DNA: TGTGCCAGCACCAATACTGGGGGCTCCTACAATGAGCAGTTCTTC. Its translation: CASTNTGGSYNEQFF.

The chain employs TRBV7-9 and TRBJ2-1, with 10 bases identical to TRBD2. Germline V gene data show CDR1 as SEHNR and CDR2 as FQNEAQ (reference sequence). Trimming cost V 6 bases and J 0 bases; bases outside gene matches: 8. This CDR3 region has 17 residues. The CDR3 here is CASSPRTSGRSYNEQFF. In DNA form, the CDR3 reads TGTGCCAGCAGTCCGCGGACTAGCGGACGCTCCTACAATGAGCAGTTCTTC.

The chain links TRBV2 to TRBJ2-6; D is perhaps TRBD1 (6 bases). The CDR3 spans 17 residues. The germline V and J ends were trimmed by 6 bases and 0 bases, with 15 bases remaining between them. From germline, CDR1 is SNHLY and CDR2 FYNNEI. The CDR3 region has the DNA TGTGCCAGCAGGGACAGTTCCCTACTCTCTGGGGCCAACGTCCTGACTTTC. This codes for CASRDSSLLSGANVLTF.

DNA of the CDR3: TGTGCCAGCAGCTTTGACAGGGGGCAAACTAATGAAAAACTGTTTTTT. Its protein is CASSFDRGQTNEKLFF. This chain uses TRBV28 with TRBJ1-4, with 10 bases aligning to TRBD1. Trimming cost V 6 bases and J 1 base; bases outside gene matches: 5. CDR3 length equals 16 residues. Germline V gene lookup returns CDR1 MDHEN and CDR2 SYDVKM.

This clone came up once. The chain combines TRBV30 with TRBJ2-5; D is unclear. The CDR3 loop spans 13 amino acids. CDR1 and CDR2 (germline): GTSNPN, SVGIG (reference sequence). Deletions cut 3 bases from V and 0 bases from J, with 8 bases between. The CDR3 DNA is TGTGCCTGGAGCGGTGGGTACCAAGAGACCCAGTACTTC. This codes for CAWSGGYQETQYF.

This sequence joins TRBV9 and TRBJ2-2; D ambiguous. This CDR3 is 16 amino acids long. V was cut by 3 bases and J by 1 base, with 13 bases left in between. The germline V gene encodes CDR1 SGDLS and CDR2 YYNGEE. CDR3 in DNA: TGTGCCAGCAGCGGGAAGGCAGGCTGGAACACCGGGGAGCTGTTTTTT. Translation: CASSGKAGWNTGELFF.

The V and J genes are TRBV9 and TRBJ1-3, with D maybe TRBD1 (5 bases). Trimming left V 0 bases short and J 2 bases short, with 12 bases between. The CDR3 totals 16 residues. Germline loops: CDR1 SGDLS, CDR2 YYNGEE. CDR3 nucleotides: TGTGCCAGCAGCGTAGGGGCTCAGGGAACTGGAAACACCATATATTTT. Translated: CASSVGAQGTGNTIYF.

The chain employs TRBV7-8 and TRBJ2-3, with 13 bases lining up with TRBD2. V lost 3 bases to trimming and J lost 3 bases; unmatched junction nucleotides: 0. Germline assignment: CDR1 SGHVS and CDR2 FQNEAQ. CDR3 length: 15 amino acids. The CDR3 sequence: CASSLTSGRTDTQYF. For the CDR3, the DNA is TGTGCCAGCAGCTTGACTAGCGGGAGGACAGATACGCAGTATTTT.

This clone was observed once. The chain uses TRBV27 and TRBJ1-1, with unresolved D. From germline, CDR1 is MNHEY and CDR2 SMNVEV (reference sequence). V lost 5 bases to trimming and J lost 5 bases, with 21 bases between them. This CDR3 contains 16 residues. Written as DNA, the CDR3 is TGTGCCAGCAGTACAGTTGTCCCTTCAACGTCGACTGAAGCTTTCTTT. This translates into CASSTVVPSTSTEAFF.

V and J are TRBV30 and TRBJ1-4, with D possibly being TRBD1 (5 bases). CDR1 GTSNPN and CDR2 SVGIG come from the germline V gene (reference sequence). V lost 3 bases, J lost 6 bases, and 8 bases lay in between. The CDR3 spans 12 residues. For the CDR3, the DNA is TGTGCCTGGAGCCGCAGGGATGAAAAACTGTTTTTT. Residues: CAWSRRDEKLFF.

In this sample, this clone turned up once. The chain joins TRBV10-3 to TRBJ1-4; 10 bases are shared with TRBD1. The J segment lost 8 bases and the V segment lost 6 bases, leaving 9 bases of the junction unmatched. The CDR3 is made up of 15 amino acids. CDR1 is ENHRY, CDR2 SYGVKD, per germline. CDR3 nucleotides: TGTGCCATCAGGGGGACAGGGGAAGTTGGAGAAAAACTGTTTTTT. This gives the protein CAIRGTGEVGEKLFF.

This chain connects TRBV29-1 to TRBJ2-1; weak D call: TRBD2 (5 bases). This CDR3 is built from 14 residues. Trimming took 8 bases from V and 4 from J, leaving 18 bases between them. Germline V gene sequence: CDR1 SQVTM, CDR2 ANQGSEA. The chain's CDR3 is CSHGEESGYNEQFF. CDR3 DNA sequence: TGCAGCCACGGCGAGGAGTCGGGATACAATGAGCAGTTCTTC.

In this sample, this clone turned up a few times. The chain couples TRBV9 to TRBJ2-3, with 8 bases aligning to TRBD2. CDR1 is SGDLS, CDR2 YYNGEE, per germline. CDR3 size: 15 residues. With 6 bases clipped from V and 4 bases from J, the junction kept 10 bases outside the gene matches. DNA for the CDR3: TGTGCCAGCACCAAAGCGGGAGCCGAGGCAGATACGCAGTATTTT. It codes for CASTKAGAEADTQYF.